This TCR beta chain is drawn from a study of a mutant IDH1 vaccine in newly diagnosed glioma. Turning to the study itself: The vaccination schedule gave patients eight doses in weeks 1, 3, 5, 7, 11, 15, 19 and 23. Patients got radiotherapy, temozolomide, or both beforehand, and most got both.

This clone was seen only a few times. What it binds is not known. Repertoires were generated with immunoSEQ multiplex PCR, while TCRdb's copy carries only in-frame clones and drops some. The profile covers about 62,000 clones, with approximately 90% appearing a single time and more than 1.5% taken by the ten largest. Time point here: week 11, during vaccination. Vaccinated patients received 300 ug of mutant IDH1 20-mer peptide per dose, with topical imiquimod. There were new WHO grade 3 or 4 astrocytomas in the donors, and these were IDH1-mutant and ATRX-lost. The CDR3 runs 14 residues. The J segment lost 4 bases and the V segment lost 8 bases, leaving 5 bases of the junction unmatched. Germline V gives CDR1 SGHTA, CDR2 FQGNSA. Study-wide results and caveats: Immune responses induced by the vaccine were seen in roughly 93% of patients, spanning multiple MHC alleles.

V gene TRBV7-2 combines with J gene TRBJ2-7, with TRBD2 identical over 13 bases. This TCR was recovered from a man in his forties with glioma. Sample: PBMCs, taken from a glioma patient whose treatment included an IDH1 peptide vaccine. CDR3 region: CASHPGLAGYEQYF. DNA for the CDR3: TGTGCCAGCCACCCGGGACTAGCGGGATACGAGCAGTACTTC. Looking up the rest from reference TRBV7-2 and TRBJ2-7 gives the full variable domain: GAGVSQSPSNKVTEKGKDVELRCDPISGHTALYWYRQSLGQGLEFLIYFQGNSAPDKSGLPSDRFSAERTGGSVSTLTIQRTQQEDSAVYLCASHPGLAGYEQYFGPGTRLTVT.